The 14 T cell receptor beta chains below all came from one sample that was sequenced in a study of identical twins. TCRdb re-analysed the 5' RACE reads in MiXCR, keeping a single row per CDR3 protein. This table holds 500,000 to 600,000 distinct CDR3 sequences, 22% found once. In addition, the sample was reused for a study of T cells expressing NK-cell markers.

The sequencing input was CD4+ T cells sorted from blood. The receptors shown here come from a woman younger than 30 in good health.

This clonotype came up a few times. This chain connects TRBV7-2 to TRBJ2-7; no reliable D call. Trimming took 1 base from V and 6 from J, leaving 7 bases between them. CDR1 and CDR2 (germline): SGHTA, FQGNSA. The CDR3 has 12 amino acids. The CDR3 region has the DNA TGTGCCAGCAGCTTAGATGATGGCGAGCAGTACTTC. It yields the protein CASSLDDGEQYF.

The rearrangement uses TRBV28 and TRBJ2-5, with D unclear. Trimming cost V 3 bases and J 0 bases, with 5 bases left between them. There are 13 residues in the CDR3. CDR1 and CDR2 from the germline V gene are MDHEN and SYDVKM. CDR3 sequence reads: CASSFDDQETQYF. CDR3 DNA sequence: TGTGCCAGCAGTTTCGACGACCAAGAGACCCAGTACTTC.

The J gene is TRBJ2-1, the V gene TRBV4-3; D call uncertain. There are 16 residues in the CDR3. V gave up 3 bases and J gave up 6 bases, with 18 bases separating them. CDR1 and CDR2 from the germline V gene are LGHNA and YSLEER. This chain's CDR3 is CASSHHHRTKPNEQFF. CDR3 sequence (DNA): TGCGCCAGCAGCCACCATCACCGCACAAAACCCAATGAGCAGTTCTTC.

This clonotype was seen a few times. The chain joins TRBV20-1 to TRBJ1-2; no reliable D call. The germline gives CDR1 DFQATT, CDR2 SNEGSKA (reference sequence). The CDR3 extends over 13 amino acids. V gave up 3 bases and J gave up 6 bases, with 14 bases separating them. CDR3 region: CSASQTIGDGYTF. The CDR3 DNA sequence: TGCAGTGCTAGCCAGACTATTGGGGATGGCTACACCTTC.

This clonotype was seen only a few times. The rearrangement links TRBV5-1 to TRBJ1-1, with a weak D call TRBD1 (5 bases). Germline CDR1 SGHRS, CDR2 YFSETQ. Trimming removed 0 bases from V and 0 bases from J, with 15 bases in between. The CDR3 extends over 17 amino acids. CDR3 coding DNA: TGCGCCAGCAGCTTGGTAAACCGGGACCCTATGAACACTGAAGCTTTCTTT. Translated: CASSLVNRDPMNTEAFF. Based on the CDR3 plus reference TRBV5-1 and TRBJ1-1, the full variable domain is KAGVTQTPRYLIKTRGQQVTLSCSPISGHRSVSWYQQTPGQGLQFLFEYFSETQRNKGNFPGRFSGRQFSNSRSEMNVSTLELGDSALYLCASSLVNRDPMNTEAFFGQGTRLTVV.

This clonotype was found a few times. Since a much larger clone is just one base distant, this may be a read error. The rearrangement links TRBV2 to TRBJ2-1; D is ambiguous. This CDR3 has 14 amino acids. Germline loops: CDR1 SNHLY, CDR2 FYNNEI. V gave up 3 bases and J gave up 0 bases, with 6 bases separating them. CDR3 protein: CASSDRSSYNEQFF. CDR3 DNA sequence: TGTGCCAGCAGTGACAGGAGCTCCTACAATGAGCAGTTCTTC.

Worth noting for this clonotype: A read error may explain this, as a much larger clone is one base away. This chain's CDR3 is CASSFRNTRELFF. The CDR3 nucleotides read TGTGCCAGCAGCTTCAGGAACACCAGGGAGCTGTTTTTT. The rearrangement links TRBV13 to TRBJ2-2; the D is unclear. The CDR3 has 13 residues. Germline CDR1 PRHDT, CDR2 FYEKMQ (reference sequence).

This clonotype turned up a few times. The chain has TRBV5-1 and TRBJ2-5; 9 bases are shared with TRBD1. The CDR3 is 16 residues long. CDR1 and CDR2 from the germline V gene are SGHRS and YFSETQ. V lost 4 bases and J lost 0; bases outside the gene matches: 7. CDR3 residues: CASSPTGGGDQETQYF. CDR3 DNA: TGCGCCAGCAGCCCTACAGGGGGCGGTGACCAAGAGACCCAGTACTTC.

This clonotype has at least ten counts. The chain recombines TRBV29-1 with TRBJ1-5; TRBD1 matches 7 bases. CDR3 size: 14 residues. Trimming removed 6 bases from V and 5 bases from J; junction bases left unmatched: 10. From germline, CDR1 is SQVTM and CDR2 ANQGSEA. The CDR3 loop reads CSVADGTADQPQHF. Here the CDR3 DNA reads TGCAGCGTGGCCGACGGGACAGCAGATCAGCCCCAGCATTTT.

CDR3 nucleotide sequence: TGCAGTGCTAAACTAGCGGGAACCTACGAGCAGTACTTC. Translating it yields CSAKLAGTYEQYF. The chain is built from TRBV20-1 and TRBJ2-7; 10 bases align to TRBD2. CDR1 DFQATT and CDR2 SNEGSKA come from the germline V gene (reference sequence). The CDR3 covers 13 residues. The J segment lost 2 bases and the V segment lost 4 bases, leaving 2 bases of the junction unmatched.

The table lists this clonotype with a few counts. The chain uses TRBV20-1 and TRBJ1-3; unclear D gene. Germline CDR1 DFQATT, CDR2 SNEGSKA (reference sequence). Trimming pared 3 bases from V and 8 bases from J, leaving 14 bases between. This CDR3 contains 13 residues. The CDR3 is CSASPQRGHTIYF. CDR3 nucleotides: TGCAGTGCTAGTCCACAGAGAGGACACACCATATATTTT.

This clonotype has just a few counts. J is TRBJ1-2 and V is TRBV5-1; weak D call: TRBD1 (5 bases). This CDR3 contains 17 residues. Trimming stripped 0 bases from V and 8 bases from J, with 23 bases between. From germline, CDR1 is SGHRS and CDR2 YFSETQ. The CDR3 coding sequence is TGCGCCAGCAGCTTGGCTCTAGTAGGGACCGTTTCGGGAGGCTACACCTTC. Protein product: CASSLALVGTVSGGYTF.

This clonotype was found a few times. The rearrangement uses TRBV10-1 and TRBJ1-1; a possible D gene is TRBD1 (6 bases). Germline CDR1 is WNHNN and CDR2 is SYGVQD (reference sequence). With 5 bases removed from V and 5 bases from J, the gap between germline ends came to 12 bases. This CDR3 has 13 residues. The CDR3 loop is CASSQQGLTEAFF. CDR3 DNA: TGCGCCAGCAGTCAACAGGGATTGACTGAAGCTTTCTTT.

V usage is TRBV30 and J usage is TRBJ2-3; D unresolved. Germline V gives CDR1 GTSNPN, CDR2 SVGIG (reference sequence). V lost 2 bases, J lost 6 bases, and 6 bases lay in between. The CDR3 is made up of 11 amino acids. Here the CDR3 reads CAWSTTDTQYF. DNA of the CDR3: TGTGCCTGGAGTACCACCGATACGCAGTATTTT.